Presented here are 20 T cell receptor beta chains from one specimen sequenced in a study of Ad26.COV2.S vaccination and SARS-CoV-2 variants. Repertoires were generated with immunoSEQ multiplex PCR, while TCRdb's copy carries only in-frame clones and drops some. The repertoire consists of over 400,000 clones, with roughly 91% occurring once and the leading ten covering around 4.5%. Treatment described: some 20 received Ad26.COV2.S at low or high dose, single or two shots; roughly five received placebo; per-sample allocation not given. Day 63 after the first injection of vaccine or placebo was the sampling time. Specimen: peripheral blood, collected in a trial of Ad26.COV2.S vaccine versus placebo. All receptors come from a person aged 18 to 59 who received the Ad26.COV2.S COVID-19 vaccine or a placebo.

This clone was seen only a few times. The genes are TRBV27 and TRBJ1-1, with 7 bases that match TRBD1. V was clipped by 3 bases and J by 1 base; unmatched bases: 2. This CDR3 has 14 amino acids. The germline V gene encodes CDR1 MNHEY and CDR2 SMNVEV (reference sequence). CDR3 sequence reads: CASSFRGTNTEAFF. In DNA form, the CDR3 reads TGTGCCAGCAGTTTCAGGGGGACGAACACTGAAGCTTTCTTT.

The chain uses TRBV5-1 and TRBJ1-3, with D possibly being TRBD1 (6 bases). The CDR3 has 17 residues. V lost 4 bases and J lost 7, with 24 bases in between. Germline lookup yields CDR1 SGHRS and CDR2 YFSETQ. The CDR3 sequence is CASSGLLSGVGENTIYF. DNA of the CDR3: TGCGCCAGCAGCGGTCTGCTATCAGGGGTGGGGGAGAACACCATATATTTT.

The sample holds one count of this clone. V usage is TRBV4-2 and J usage is TRBJ2-7; 11 bases match TRBD2. V dropped 2 bases and J dropped 0; count of bases not matched to a gene: 3. This CDR3 contains 16 residues. CDR1 is LGHNA, CDR2 YNFKEQ, per germline. CDR3 residues: CASSQNSGRASYEQYF. DNA for the CDR3: TGTGCCAGCAGCCAAAATAGCGGGAGGGCCTCCTACGAGCAGTACTTC.

The chain carries TRBV18 and TRBJ1-4; D is uncertain. Germline assignment: CDR1 KGHSH and CDR2 LQKENI. Trimming took 2 bases from V and 3 from J, leaving 10 bases between them. This CDR3 has 15 amino acids. CDR3 sequence: CASSPKDNSNEKLFF. CDR3 DNA sequence: TGTGCCAGCTCACCAAAAGACAACTCTAATGAAAAACTGTTTTTT.

The rearrangement uses TRBV11-2 and TRBJ2-3; 9 bases match TRBD2. J gave up 2 bases and V 5 bases, and 8 bases lay outside the gene matches. Germline V lookup: CDR1 SGHAT, CDR2 FQNNGV. This CDR3 has 16 amino acids. This chain's CDR3 is CASSLRLAGFTDTQYF. CDR3 sequence (DNA): TGTGCCAGCAGCCTAAGGCTAGCGGGATTCACAGATACGCAGTATTTT.

This clone occurred once. The V and J genes are TRBV28 and TRBJ2-7; 10 bases are shared with TRBD2. V lost 3 bases, J lost 3 bases, and 5 bases stayed unmatched. This CDR3 is 15 amino acids long. Germline loops: CDR1 MDHEN, CDR2 SYDVKM. The CDR3: CASSFPAGGSYEQYF. Here the CDR3 DNA reads TGTGCCAGCAGTTTCCCAGCGGGAGGGAGCTACGAGCAGTACTTC.

The chain couples TRBV5-5 to TRBJ2-5; 14 bases are a match to TRBD2. V lost 4 bases and J lost 3; bases outside the gene matches: 11. The CDR3 covers 18 residues. The germline CDR1 and CDR2 sequences are SGHKS and YYEKEE (reference sequence). The CDR3 DNA follows: TGTGCCAGCAGCAATCCACAGCCGGGACTAGCGGGAGAAGAGACCCAGTACTTC. This translates into CASSNPQPGLAGEETQYF. Drawing the rest from reference TRBV5-5 and TRBJ2-5, the complete variable domain is DAGVTQSPTHLIKTRGQQVTLRCSPISGHKSVSWYQQVLGQGPQFIFQYYEKEERGRGNFPDRFSARQFPNYSSELNVNALLLGDSALYLCASSNPQPGLAGEETQYFGPGTRLLVL.

The chain combines TRBV28 with TRBJ1-2; perhaps TRBD1 as D (6 bases). Trimming shortened V by 3 bases and J by 4 bases, and 12 bases separated the two germline ends. Germline loops: CDR1 MDHEN, CDR2 SYDVKM. The CDR3 extends over 14 amino acids. The CDR3 coding sequence is TGTGCCAGCAGTTTCGGGGGCGCGTCCTATGGCTACACCTTC. Its protein product is CASSFGGASYGYTF.

In DNA, the CDR3 is TGTGCCAGTAAAGTCAGGAGGAACACCGGGGAGCTGTTTTTT. As protein: CASKVRRNTGELFF. V gene TRBV19 combines with J gene TRBJ2-2; the D is unclear. CDR3 length: 14 amino acids. Trimming removed 7 bases from V and 1 base from J, with 10 bases in between. The germline gives CDR1 LNHDA, CDR2 SQIVND (reference sequence).

The CDR3 region is CGASGSSKNIQYF. In nucleotides, the CDR3 is TGTGGGGCTAGCGGGAGTTCCAAAAACATTCAGTACTTC. The genes are TRBV30 and TRBJ2-4; TRBD2 matches 10 bases. This CDR3 region has 13 residues. Germline V gene lookup returns CDR1 GTSNPN and CDR2 SVGIG (reference sequence).

This clone appeared a few times. J is TRBJ2-2 and V is TRBV5-4; D gene unclear. Trimming took off 0 bases at V and 5 bases at J, with 14 bases between the two ends. The CDR3 is made up of 16 amino acids. The germline CDR1 and CDR2 sequences are SGHNT and YYREEE (reference sequence). CDR3 sequence reads: CASSLGPQVGTGELFF. The CDR3 DNA reads as TGTGCCAGCAGCTTGGGACCCCAGGTGGGGACCGGGGAGCTGTTTTTT.

In this sample, this clone turned up once. The chain is built from TRBV5-1 and TRBJ2-3; D not resolved. Trimming stripped 0 bases from V and 3 bases from J, with 2 bases between. CDR1 SGHRS and CDR2 YFSETQ come from the germline V gene. This CDR3 spans 12 amino acids. The CDR3 nucleotides are TGCGCCAGCAGCTTGGAGACAGATACGCAGTATTTT. This codes for CASSLETDTQYF.

DNA of the CDR3: TGTGCCAGTAGTACAGCGCTAGCGGGAGGAACCTACGAGCAGTACTTC. This gives the protein CASSTALAGGTYEQYF. This chain joins TRBV19 and TRBJ2-7; 11 positions match TRBD2. The CDR3 loop spans 16 amino acids. The ends lost 4 bases at V and 2 bases at J; junction bases unmatched: 7. Germline loops: CDR1 LNHDA, CDR2 SQIVND (reference sequence).

The chain couples TRBV7-2 to TRBJ1-5; the D gene is possibly TRBD1 (5 bases). This CDR3 is 15 amino acids long. CDR1 is SGHTA, CDR2 FQGNSA, per germline. V was pared by 1 base and J by 7 bases, with 14 bases between. CDR3 residues: CASSLEAGWRQPQHF. For the CDR3, the DNA is TGTGCCAGCAGCTTAGAGGCAGGGTGGAGACAGCCCCAGCATTTT. The whole variable domain, filled in from reference TRBV7-2 and TRBJ1-5, reads GAGVSQSPSNKVTEKGKDVELRCDPISGHTALYWYRQSLGQGLEFLIYFQGNSAPDKSGLPSDRFSAERTGGSVSTLTIQRTQQEDSAVYLCASSLEAGWRQPQHFGDGTRLSIL.

V gene TRBV14 combines with J gene TRBJ2-7; 9 bases match TRBD1. There are 15 residues in the CDR3. With V trimmed by 1 base and J by 6 bases, 7 bases remained unmatched. Looked up from germline, CDR1 is SGHDN and CDR2 is FVKESK. As DNA, the CDR3 is TGTGCCAGCAGCCAAGGACAGGGGGTTTTCTCCGAGCAGTACTTC. Translation gives CASSQGQGVFSEQYF. Based on the CDR3 plus reference TRBV14 and TRBJ2-7, the full variable domain is EAGVTQFPSHSVIEKGQTVTLRCDPISGHDNLYWYRRVMGKEIKFLLHFVKESKQDESGMPNNRFLAERTGGTYSTLKVQPAELEDSGVYFCASSQGQGVFSEQYFGPGTRLTVT.

V and J are TRBV7-9 and TRBJ2-1; 9 bases are a match to TRBD2. The ends lost 2 bases at V and 4 bases at J; junction bases unmatched: 6. This CDR3 region has 16 residues. Per the germline V gene, CDR1 is SEHNR and CDR2 is FQNEAQ (reference sequence). The CDR3 here is CASSLIGTSLYNEQFF. As DNA, the CDR3 is TGTGCCAGCAGCTTAATAGGGACTAGCCTATACAATGAGCAGTTCTTC.

The rearrangement joins TRBV19 to TRBJ2-7; the D is unclear. V gave up 8 bases and J gave up 3 bases, with 8 bases separating them. Germline V gives CDR1 LNHDA, CDR2 SQIVND (reference sequence). The CDR3 is 11 amino acids. CDR3 protein: CASGVNYEQYF. CDR3 nucleotides: TGTGCCAGTGGGGTGAACTACGAGCAGTACTTC.

The chain uses TRBV28 and TRBJ1-1; unclear D gene. Trimming stripped 10 bases from V and 0 bases from J, with 9 bases between. Looked up from germline, CDR1 is MDHEN and CDR2 is SYDVKM. This CDR3 comprises 12 residues. The CDR3 bases are TGTGCCATCGGCCCCCTGAACACTGAAGCTTTCTTT. It yields the protein CAIGPLNTEAFF. The entire variable domain, with the rest obtained from reference TRBV28 and TRBJ1-1, is as follows: DVKVTQSSRYLVKRTGEKVFLECVQDMDHENMFWYRQDPGLGLRLIYFSYDVKMKEKGDIPEGYSVSREKKERFSLILESASTNQTSMYLCAIGPLNTEAFFGQGTRLTVV.

This clone was seen only once. This chain joins TRBV4-2 and TRBJ1-3; 10 bases align to TRBD1. CDR3 length: 15 residues. Trimming removed 3 bases from V and 4 bases from J; junction bases left unmatched: 3. Looked up from germline, CDR1 is LGHNA and CDR2 is YNFKEQ. The CDR3 DNA reads as TGTGCCAGCAGCCAGACAGGGGGCGCGGGAAACACCATATATTTT. It codes for CASSQTGGAGNTIYF.

The chain joins TRBV16 to TRBJ1-5, with a tentative D call TRBD1 (5 bases). V was clipped by 6 bases and J by 0 bases, with 9 bases between them. The CDR3 has 14 amino acids. The germline gives CDR1 KGHSY, CDR2 FQNENV. The CDR3 DNA sequence: TGTGCCAGCAGGGGACCATATAGCAATCAGCCCCAGCATTTT. Translated: CASRGPYSNQPQHF.